This note documents a single T cell receptor (beta chain) sequence. Germline values: CDR1 MDHEN, CDR2 SYDVKM. The J segment lost 2 bases and the V segment lost 5 bases, leaving 7 bases of the junction unmatched. The CDR3 runs to 15 residues. The sample comes from a study of blood T cell repertoires in COVID-19. Study context: Samples came from the United States, Italy and Spain, spanning acute and convalescent COVID-19. Nucleic acid was either cDNA or gDNA, and it came from T cells, B-cell-depleted T cells, or PBMCs.

This table comes from immunoSEQ multiplex PCR, and its TCRdb copy is limited to in-frame clones, with some not included. This sample yields 55,000 to 90,000 clones, of which approximately 92% are seen a single time; roughly 13% belongs to the top ten. Source material: peripheral blood. The genes are TRBV28 and TRBJ1-2, with 8 positions matching TRBD1. This TCR was recovered from a human donor with active COVID-19. The donor label of this sample is uncertain. The CDR3 region is CASSDPRTGNYGYTF. The CDR3 DNA reads as TGTGCCAGCAGTGATCCCCGGACAGGGAACTATGGCTACACCTTC.